The 27 T cell receptor beta chains below were found in one sample sequenced in a study of blood T cells in healthy people across ages. Using a J-beta primer mix together with a sample-barcoded 5' primer, a second PCR was run for roughly 7 to 12 cycles. One entry per CDR3 protein results from TCRdb running MiXCR on the 5' RACE reads. The table has around 940,000 distinct CDR3 sequences, just over 50% seen once. Sequences were obtained from blood. The origin of the receptors is a woman aged 55-69 years in good health.

This clonotype was observed a few times. This rearrangement joins TRBV13 to TRBJ2-7, with TRBD1 matching 7 bases. The CDR3 totals 13 residues. Per germline, CDR1 PRHDT and CDR2 FYEKMQ (reference sequence). The J segment lost 3 bases and the V segment lost 5 bases, leaving 4 bases of the junction unmatched. The CDR3 reads CASSKGQFYEQYF. In DNA, the CDR3 is TGTGCCAGCAGCAAGGGACAGTTCTACGAGCAGTACTTC.

The V and J genes are TRBV27 and TRBJ2-7; D ambiguous. The CDR3 has 14 residues. Germline V CDR1 and CDR2: MNHEY, SMNVEV (reference sequence). V was cut by 7 bases and J by 4 bases, with 17 bases left in between. CDR3 sequence reads: CASNTPTDRYEQYF. The CDR3 DNA is TGTGCCAGCAACACCCCGACCGACCGGTACGAGCAGTACTTC.

The chain couples TRBV28 to TRBJ2-7; 7 bases fit TRBD1. The CDR3 spans 14 residues. The trim removed 6 bases at V and 4 bases at J, leaving 9 bases unmatched. Germline V gene data show CDR1 as MDHEN and CDR2 as SYDVKM. The CDR3 region is CASRARDSRYEQYF. In DNA form, the CDR3 reads TGTGCCAGCAGAGCTCGGGACAGCAGGTACGAGCAGTACTTC. Filled out from reference TRBV28 and TRBJ2-7, the complete variable domain reads DVKVTQSSRYLVKRTGEKVFLECVQDMDHENMFWYRQDPGLGLRLIYFSYDVKMKEKGDIPEGYSVSREKKERFSLILESASTNQTSMYLCASRARDSRYEQYFGPGTRLTVT.

The chain links TRBV5-1 to TRBJ1-1; D not certain. Trimming removed 4 bases from V and 4 bases from J, with 11 bases in between. Germline values: CDR1 SGHRS, CDR2 YFSETQ. This CDR3 has 13 residues. The CDR3 DNA follows: TGCGCCAGCAGCGGCCTTCTGGGCACTGAAGCTTTCTTT. It translates to CASSGLLGTEAFF.

This chain joins TRBV20-1 and TRBJ2-5; tentative D call: TRBD1 (6 bases). V lost 7 bases and J 3 bases, leaving 12 bases between the germline ends. This CDR3 contains 12 residues. Germline CDR1 reads DFQATT; CDR2 reads SNEGSKA (reference sequence). The DNA of the CDR3 is TGCAGTGTTGGGGGCAATGAAGAGACCCAGTACTTC. Protein product: CSVGGNEETQYF.

The V and J genes are TRBV27 and TRBJ2-1; 7 bases match TRBD1. V lost 6 bases to trimming and J lost 4 bases; unmatched junction nucleotides: 9. CDR3 length: 15 residues. The germline CDR1 and CDR2 sequences are MNHEY and SMNVEV (reference sequence). The CDR3 loop reads CASRVGTAAYNEQFF. The CDR3 DNA is TGTGCCAGCAGAGTTGGGACAGCAGCATACAATGAGCAGTTCTTC.

This clonotype showed up just a few times. The gene calls are TRBV29-1 and TRBJ1-1; D unclear. The V end was cut by 5 bases, the J end by 1 base, with 8 bases between. The CDR3 contains 12 residues. From germline, CDR1 is SQVTM and CDR2 ANQGSEA. This CDR3 is CSVLPGNTEAFF. CDR3 nucleotides: TGCAGCGTTCTGCCGGGGAACACTGAAGCTTTCTTT.

The chain links TRBV7-9 to TRBJ2-7; 10 positions agree with TRBD2. The germline V gene encodes CDR1 SEHNR and CDR2 FQNEAQ (reference sequence). The CDR3 loop spans 14 amino acids. The V gene end was trimmed by 6 bases and the J gene end by 5 bases; junction bases not matched to a gene: 7. The CDR3: CASRQLAGLNEQYF. In DNA, the CDR3 is TGTGCCAGCAGGCAACTAGCGGGACTAAACGAGCAGTACTTC. The full variable domain, with the rest looked up from reference TRBV7-9 and TRBJ2-7, is DTGVSQNPRHKITKRGQNVTFRCDPISEHNRLYWYRQTLGQGPEFLTYFQNEAQLEKSRLLSDRFSAERPKGSFSTLEIQRTEQGDSAMYLCASRQLAGLNEQYFGPGTRLTVT.

This clonotype turned up a few times. This chain joins TRBV6-5 and TRBJ1-2; D is uncertain. The CDR3 runs 17 residues. The V gene lost 3 bases and the J gene lost 3 bases, with 20 bases spanning the gap. Germline V gene lookup returns CDR1 MNHEY and CDR2 SVGAGI. The CDR3 here is CASSYAGLEGSDYGYTF. The CDR3, as DNA: TGTGCCAGCAGTTATGCTGGGCTGGAGGGTAGTGACTATGGCTACACCTTC.

The chain recombines TRBV18 with TRBJ1-5; D not resolved. This CDR3 region has 15 residues. Trimming took 3 bases from V and 9 from J, leaving 18 bases between them. The germline V gene encodes CDR1 KGHSH and CDR2 LQKENI. The CDR3 bases are TGTGCCAGCTCACCTAGGGAGACGGCGAATGGGCCCCAGCATTTT. Protein sequence: CASSPRETANGPQHF.

This clonotype has just a few counts. The V gene is TRBV20-1, the J gene TRBJ1-1, with a tentative D call TRBD1 (6 bases). V dropped 2 bases and J dropped 5 bases, with 12 bases sitting between them. The CDR3 length is 13 residues. The germline V gene has CDR1 DFQATT and CDR2 SNEGSKA (reference sequence). CDR3 protein: CSARTTGYTEAFF. The CDR3 DNA follows: TGCAGTGCTAGAACAACAGGGTATACTGAAGCTTTCTTT.

The V and J genes are TRBV6-5 and TRBJ1-5; D might be TRBD1 (5 bases). Germline values: CDR1 MNHEY, CDR2 SVGAGI. The ends were cut back, 6 bases at V and 1 base at J, with 10 bases in the middle. The CDR3 has 14 residues. The CDR3 here is CASRRDRSNQPQHF. In DNA, the CDR3 is TGTGCCAGCAGACGAGACAGAAGCAATCAGCCCCAGCATTTT.

This clonotype was observed a single time. This chain links TRBV3-1 with TRBJ1-1; 11 bases match TRBD1. This CDR3 has 16 residues. CDR1 and CDR2 from the germline V gene are LGHDT and YNNKEL (reference sequence). J lost 0 bases, V lost 4 bases, and 4 bases had no gene match. This CDR3 reads CASSPRTGGLNTEAFF. DNA of the CDR3: TGTGCCAGCAGCCCTAGGACAGGGGGCCTGAACACTGAAGCTTTCTTT.

Comments on this clonotype: Since a much larger clone is just one base distant, this may be a read error. This chain joins TRBV20-1 and TRBJ2-7; D is unresolved. This CDR3 spans 10 amino acids. CDR1 and CDR2 from the germline V gene are DFQATT and SNEGSKA (reference sequence). V was pared by 7 bases and J by 7 bases, with 11 bases between. The CDR3 DNA is TGCAGTGTCCTGAAGTGGGAGCAGTACTTC. Encoded protein: CSVLKWEQYF.

On this clonotype: The DNA is omitted, as the CDR3 cannot be located on it reliably, and the CDR3 follows TCRdb's listing. The chain employs TRBV20-1 and TRBJ2-7; TRBD1, the table's D call, lacks a check against the DNA. The CDR3 is made up of 15 amino acids, end residues included. The germline gives CDR1 DFQATT, CDR2 SNEGSKA (reference sequence). The chain's CDR3 is CSAPNWGSGSYERYF.

J is TRBJ2-1 and V is TRBV29-1; 11 nucleotides line up with TRBD2. V shed 4 bases, J shed 6 bases, and the junction held 8 bases outside the gene matches. CDR1 SQVTM and CDR2 ANQGSEA come from the germline V gene. The length of the CDR3 is 15 residues. The CDR3: CSVGMTSGIGNEQFF. In DNA, the CDR3 is TGCAGCGTTGGCATGACTAGCGGGATTGGCAATGAGCAGTTCTTC.

This clonotype showed up just a few times. This chain connects TRBV7-8 to TRBJ2-3; TRBD1 or TRBD2 may be the D gene (5 bases each). The germline V gene has CDR1 SGHVS and CDR2 FQNEAQ. There are 18 residues in the CDR3. Trimming pared 6 bases from V and 2 bases from J, leaving 24 bases between. Here the CDR3 reads CASRRRPGRPIYTDTQYF. CDR3 sequence (DNA): TGTGCCAGCAGGAGGAGGCCGGGACGCCCCATCTACACAGATACGCAGTATTTT.

Only one count was recorded for this clonotype. The chain links TRBV5-5 to TRBJ2-7; 8 bases agree with TRBD1. V trimming: 7 bases; J trimming: 5 bases; junction bases outside the gene matches: 14. The CDR3 spans 15 residues. The germline V gene has CDR1 SGHKS and CDR2 YYEKEE (reference sequence). CDR3 coding DNA: TGTGCCAGCCTCGGCTATCCAGGGGGCTACGACGAGCAGTACTTC. Its protein is CASLGYPGGYDEQYF.

The V call is TRBV6-2 or TRBV6-3, the J call TRBJ2-7, with 7 bases identical to TRBD2. Looked up from germline, CDR1 is MNHEY and CDR2 is SVGEGT. The J segment lost 2 bases and the V segment lost 6 bases, leaving 10 bases of the junction unmatched. This CDR3 has 15 residues. The DNA of the CDR3 is TGTGCCAGCAGACTTGCCTCTAGCGGTGCCTACGAGCAGTACTTC. Translating gives CASRLASSGAYEQYF.

The CDR3 sequence is CASSTGRKQETQYF. CDR3 coding DNA: TGTGCCAGCAGTACCGGACGGAAACAAGAGACCCAGTACTTC. The chain is built from TRBV6-6 and TRBJ2-5; D not resolved. Trimming left V 5 bases short and J 2 bases short, with 12 bases between. Germline CDR1 reads MNHNY; CDR2 reads SVGAGI (reference sequence). This CDR3 has 14 amino acids.

This chain uses TRBV5-5 with TRBJ2-1; either TRBD1 or TRBD2 may supply D (5 bases each). Germline V lookup: CDR1 SGHKS, CDR2 YYEKEE (reference sequence). This CDR3 contains 14 residues. Trimming left V 5 bases short and J 4 bases short, with 13 bases between. The CDR3 DNA follows: TGTGCCAGCAGGGCCGGGACGGAATACAATGAGCAGTTCTTC. It specifies CASRAGTEYNEQFF.

V usage is TRBV12-3 or TRBV12-4 and J usage is TRBJ2-1, with 9 bases matching TRBD2. The CDR3 totals 16 residues. V was pared by 3 bases and J by 9 bases, with 12 bases of the junction left unmatched. CDR3 DNA sequence: TGTGCCAGCAGTTTGGGGATAGCGGGAGTCCGAGTTGAGCAGTTCTTC. It is translated as CASSLGIAGVRVEQFF.

The chain links TRBV24-1 to TRBJ2-1; D ambiguous. The germline gives CDR1 KGHDR, CDR2 SFDVKD. The CDR3 is 16 residues long. V lost 5 bases and J 0 bases, leaving 13 bases between the germline ends. CDR3 protein: CATSANDGHSYNEQFF. The CDR3, as DNA: TGTGCCACCAGTGCCAACGACGGCCACTCCTACAATGAGCAGTTCTTC.

This chain connects TRBV7-9 to TRBJ2-1, with D tentatively TRBD2 (5 bases). This CDR3 has 12 amino acids. Germline assignment: CDR1 SEHNR and CDR2 FQNEAQ (reference sequence). Deletions cut 10 bases from V and 5 bases from J, with 12 bases between. DNA of the CDR3: TGTGCCATCCGGCCGGGGAACAATGAGCAGTTCTTC. It codes for CAIRPGNNEQFF.

The genes are TRBV18 and TRBJ1-1, with a tentative D call TRBD1 (5 bases). Trimming left V 10 bases short and J 10 bases short, with 22 bases between. CDR3 size: 13 residues. From germline, CDR1 is KGHSH and CDR2 LQKENI. CDR3 region: CATRTRGIGGAFF. DNA of the CDR3: TGTGCCACCCGTACGCGGGGCATCGGGGGAGCTTTCTTT.

J is TRBJ2-1 and V is TRBV9, with TRBD2 matching over 9 bases. V dropped 0 bases and J dropped 4; count of bases not matched to a gene: 8. The CDR3 extends over 17 amino acids. Germline CDR1 is SGDLS and CDR2 is YYNGEE. The CDR3 nucleotides read TGTGCCAGCAGCGTAGAAGGGGCTAGCGGGGCTTACAATGAGCAGTTCTTC. It translates to CASSVEGASGAYNEQFF.

This clonotype has a handful of counts. The chain uses TRBV7-2 and TRBJ2-5, with D possibly being TRBD2 (5 bases). V shed 5 bases and J shed 2 bases, with 9 bases lying between them. Germline loops: CDR1 SGHTA, CDR2 FQGNSA. This CDR3 is built from 13 residues. The CDR3 DNA is TGTGCCAGCAGCGTCCCGGGGCAAGAGACCCAGTACTTC. It encodes CASSVPGQETQYF.